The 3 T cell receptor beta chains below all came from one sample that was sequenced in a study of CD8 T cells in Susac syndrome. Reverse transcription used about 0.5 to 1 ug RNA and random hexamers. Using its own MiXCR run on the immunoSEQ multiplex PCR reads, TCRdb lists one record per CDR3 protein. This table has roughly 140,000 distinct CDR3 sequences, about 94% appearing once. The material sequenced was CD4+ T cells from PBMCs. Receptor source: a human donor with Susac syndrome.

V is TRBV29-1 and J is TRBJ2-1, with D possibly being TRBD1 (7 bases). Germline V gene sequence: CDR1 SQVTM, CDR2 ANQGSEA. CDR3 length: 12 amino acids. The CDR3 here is CTTGDSYNEQFF. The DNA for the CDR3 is TGCACCACGGGGGACAGTTACAATGAGCAGTTCTTC.

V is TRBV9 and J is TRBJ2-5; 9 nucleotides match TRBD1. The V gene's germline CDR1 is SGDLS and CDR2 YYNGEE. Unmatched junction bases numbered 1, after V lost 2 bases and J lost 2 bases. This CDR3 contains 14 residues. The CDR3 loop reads CASSVGQGQETQYF. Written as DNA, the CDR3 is TGTGCCAGCAGCGTTGGACAGGGGCAAGAGACCCAGTACTTC.

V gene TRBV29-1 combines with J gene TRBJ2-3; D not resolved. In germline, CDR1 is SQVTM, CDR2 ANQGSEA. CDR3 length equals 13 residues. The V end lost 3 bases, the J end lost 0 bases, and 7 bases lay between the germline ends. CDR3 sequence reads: CSVDPESTDTQYF. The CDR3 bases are TGCAGCGTTGACCCGGAGAGCACAGATACGCAGTATTTT.